Given below is one T cell receptor (beta chain) in context. Its antigen is still unknown. The source of the sample is a study of T cell responses to AZD1222 COVID-19 vaccine. Study-wide points: Spike-specific TCR breadth and depth went up after people got two AZD1222 doses. White British people made up most donors, females outnumbered males, and clonal diversity was possibly underestimated.

Profiling relied on immunoSEQ multiplex PCR, and the TCRdb table lists in-frame clones only, not all of them. The table has about 160,000 clones, over 75% seen once. The V end was cut by 0 bases, the J end by 7 bases, with 14 bases between. CDR3 size: 15 residues. The germline CDR1 and CDR2 sequences are SGDLS and YYNGEE. V gene TRBV9 combines with J gene TRBJ2-4; no definite D call. Here the sequenced sample was peripheral blood, taken on day 0 of AZD1222 vaccination. This receptor was taken from an adult in good health. CDR3 sequence: CASSVEAGQGNIQYF. For the CDR3, the DNA is TGTGCCAGCAGCGTAGAAGCAGGTCAAGGGAACATTCAGTACTTC.